These T cell receptor beta chains were read from a single sample in a study of long-term antiretroviral therapy in people with HIV. The repertoire was sequenced with immunoSEQ multiplex PCR; TCRdb's copy has only in-frame clones and lacks some. The sample includes about 17,000 clones, around four fifths of them seen just once. The sample in question was unsorted PBMCs, obtained 2.5 years before starting antiretroviral therapy. These receptors came from a woman between 45 and 65 years old with HIV. The CDR3 runs from the conserved cysteine through the conserved F or W. Fields, in order: J gene, D gene, V gene, clone size, CDR3 protein, CDR3 DNA. The D gene is left open where the match is weak. Rows give clone size only sometimes, using once, few, many, or a class for an expanded clone.

>TRBJ2-3|TRBD2|TRBV5-4|-
CASSRYLAGGTDTQYF
TGTGCCAGCAGCAGGTATTTAGCGGGGGGCACAGATACGCAGTATTTT
>TRBJ1-5|-|TRBV5-6|-
CASSLARGQPQHF
TGTGCCAGCAGCTTGGCCCGGGGCCAGCCCCAGCATTTT
>TRBJ1-2|-|TRBV6-1|-
CASRTDRNYGYTF
TGTGCCAGCAGGACAGACAGGAACTATGGCTACACCTTC
>TRBJ2-5|TRBD1|TRBV5-1|-
CASESDRGETQYF
TGCGCCAGCGAATCCGACAGGGGGGAGACCCAGTACTTC
>TRBJ2-2|-|TRBV29-1|once
CSVDLGLAGGFSSTGELFF
TGCAGCGTTGACCTCGGGCTAGCCGGCGGATTTTCGAGCACCGGGGAGCTGTTTTTT
>TRBJ2-3|-|TRBV30|-
CAWSLNIADTQYF
TGTGCCTGGAGTCTAAATATCGCAGATACGCAGTATTTT
>TRBJ1-1|TRBD1|TRBV29-1|few
CSAKDRLNTEAFF
TGCAGCGCCAAGGACAGGTTGAACACTGAAGCTTTCTTT
>TRBJ2-7|TRBD2|TRBV11-2|-
CASSNSGGYEQYF
TGTGCCAGCAGTAATAGCGGGGGATACGAGCAGTACTTC
>TRBJ2-5|-|TRBV9|-
CASSVQGLIEETQYF
TGTGCCAGCAGCGTTCAAGGGTTGATAGAAGAGACCCAGTACTTC
>TRBJ1-1|TRBD1|TRBV5-6|-
CASRDRDRGKTEAFF
TGTGCCAGCAGAGACCGGGACAGGGGTAAAACTGAAGCTTTCTTT
>TRBJ1-6|-|TRBV19|-
CASSPSLYNSPLHF
TGTGCCAGTAGTCCTTCGCTCTATAATTCACCCCTCCACTTT
>TRBJ1-4|-|TRBV5-6|-
CASSLMGVYEKLFF
TGTGCCAGCAGCTTAATGGGGGTGTATGAAAAACTGTTTTTT
>TRBJ1-1|-|TRBV5-5|few
CASTLGQLEAFF
TGTGCCAGCACCCTCGGACAGTTAGAAGCTTTCTTT
>TRBJ2-7|TRBD1|TRBV28|-
CASSGTGGYEQYF
TGTGCCAGCAGCGGGACAGGTGGTTACGAGCAGTACTTC
>TRBJ2-5|-|TRBV28|-
CASSLPTVETQYF
TGTGCCAGCAGTTTGCCTACGGTGGAGACCCAGTACTTC
>TRBJ1-2|-|TRBV10-3|-
CAISEPDTGGGYTF
TGTGCCATCAGTGAGCCCGACACCGGGGGGGGCTACACCTTC
>TRBJ2-7|TRBD2|TRBV9|-
CASSVSAGGVNYEQYF
TGTGCCAGCAGCGTGAGCGCGGGGGGGGTAAACTACGAGCAGTACTTC
>TRBJ1-5|TRBD1|TRBV30|-
CAWRQGFNQPQHF
TGTGCCTGGAGACAGGGGTTCAATCAGCCCCAGCATTTT
>TRBJ1-2|-|TRBV29-1|-
CSVVHTNYGYTF
TGCAGCGTTGTACATACCAACTATGGCTACACCTTC
>TRBJ2-2|-|TRBV5-6|-
CASTETGRSGELFF
TGTGCCAGCACCGAAACAGGGCGGAGCGGGGAGCTGTTTTTT
>TRBJ2-2|TRBD1|TRBV30|once
CAWVPPGQVLTGELFF
TGTGCCTGGGTACCCCCGGGACAGGTACTCACCGGGGAGCTGTTTTTT
>TRBJ2-5|-|TRBV11-2|once
CASSFGGGRTETQYF
TGTGCCAGCAGCTTTGGGGGGGGGCGTACAGAGACCCAGTACTTC
>TRBJ2-5|TRBD2|TRBV27|-
CASRLAGGQETQYF
TGTGCCAGCAGACTAGCGGGGGGGCAAGAGACCCAGTACTTC
>TRBJ1-5|-|TRBV28|-
CASSLYSSENQPQHF
TGTGCCAGCAGTTTATATTCTTCGGAAAATCAGCCCCAGCATTTT
>TRBJ2-3|TRBD2|TRBV7-3|few
CASSLLAGITDTQYF
TGTGCCAGCAGCCTTCTAGCGGGGATCACAGATACGCAGTATTTT
>TRBJ2-2|-|TRBV19|few
CASSTGTPGTGELFF
TGTGCCAGTAGTACAGGGACCCCTGGAACCGGGGAGCTGTTTTTT
>TRBJ2-1|-|TRBV2|-
CASRLRAAYNEQFF
TGTGCCAGCAGGTTGCGGGCCGCCTACAATGAGCAGTTCTTC
>TRBJ2-2|-|TRBV9|-
CASSATGWGTGELFF
TGTGCCAGCAGCGCGACAGGATGGGGCACCGGGGAGCTGTTTTTT
>TRBJ2-2|-|TRBV11-3|-
CASSPGITGELFF
TGTGCCAGCAGCCCAGGGATCACCGGGGAGCTGTTTTTT
>TRBJ2-7|TRBD1|TRBV19|-
CASSITAGGYEQYF
TGTGCCAGTAGTATTACGGCAGGGGGCTACGAGCAGTACTTC
>TRBJ2-3|-|TRBV7-9|-
CASSLGLSGDTQYF
TGTGCCAGCAGCTTAGGACTATCTGGAGATACGCAGTATTTT
>TRBJ2-7|TRBD1|TRBV6-1|-
CASSRGTVWEQYF
TGTGCCAGCAGCAGAGGGACAGTGTGGGAGCAGTACTTC
>TRBJ2-3|TRBD2|TRBV30|-
CAWSGLAGADTQYF
TGTGCCTGGAGCGGACTAGCGGGGGCAGATACGCAGTATTTT
>TRBJ1-4|-|TRBV7-3|-
CASSLSAGGGRDEKLFF
TGTGCCAGCAGCTTAAGCGCCGGGGGGGGACGGGATGAAAAACTGTTTTTT
>TRBJ2-7|-|TRBV11-2|-
CASSLQETSYEQYF
TGTGCCAGCAGCTTACAGGAGACTTCCTACGAGCAGTACTTC
>TRBJ2-7|-|TRBV7-9|-
CASSLADSYEQYF
TGTGCCAGCAGCTTAGCTGACAGCTACGAGCAGTACTTC
>TRBJ1-1|-|TRBV9|-
CASSEHRELNTEAFF
TGTGCCAGCAGCGAACACAGGGAATTGAACACTGAAGCTTTCTTT
>TRBJ1-6|-|TRBV6-1|few
CASSEGSADSPLHF
TGTGCCAGCAGTGAAGGCTCAGCCGATTCACCCCTCCACTTT
>TRBJ1-4|-|TRBV2|few
CAGGAKLFF
TGTGCCGGGGGAGCAAAACTGTTTTTT
>TRBJ1-1|-|TRBV5-6|-
CASSLAWGGAFF
TGTGCCAGCAGCTTGGCCTGGGGCGGCGCTTTCTTT
>TRBJ2-6|-|TRBV19|-
CASSIPLGANVLTF
TGTGCCAGTAGTATTCCGTTGGGGGCCAACGTCCTGACTTTC
>TRBJ1-6|-|TRBV19|few
CASRNAGDYSPLHF
TGTGCCAGTAGGAATGCAGGGGATTATTCACCCCTCCACTTT
>TRBJ1-1|-|TRBV7-3|-
CASSIQENTEAFF
TGTGCCAGCAGCATCCAGGAGAACACTGAAGCTTTCTTT
>TRBJ1-1|-|TRBV25-1|-
CASSELGEGGTEAFF
TGTGCCAGCAGTGAATTAGGGGAGGGGGGGACTGAAGCTTTCTTT
>TRBJ2-2|-|TRBV7-6|-
CASSLAPDTRTGELFF
TGTGCCAGCAGCTTAGCTCCCGACACCCGAACCGGGGAGCTGTTTTTT
>TRBJ2-7|-|TRBV11-2|-
CASSLVRSGTTYEQYF
TGTGCCAGCAGCTTAGTTAGGTCGGGCACCACCTACGAGCAGTACTTC
>TRBJ1-6|-|TRBV6-1|few
CASTGRRTENSPLHF
TGTGCCAGCACAGGTAGACGGACAGAAAATTCACCCCTCCACTTT
>TRBJ2-5|-|TRBV5-1|-
CASSPAGWIGVKTQYF
TGCGCCAGCAGCCCAGCAGGCTGGATCGGGGTAAAGACCCAGTACTTC